This TCR beta chain came from a study of vaccination and CD4 T cells after COVID-19 (dated by TCRdb to between 2022 and 2023). A note on the overall study: Convalescent patients had a positive SARS-CoV-2 result on nasal swab PCR, and of these patients, 8 or 9 had mild disease and one had severe disease. Post-COVID blood samples from convalescent patients were collected a median of approximately 93 days after diagnosis, with a range of about 30 to 170 days. Two doses of either the Pfizer-BioNTech BNT162b2 vaccine (n=8) or the Moderna mRNA-1273 vaccine (n=2) were administered to participants. Post-vaccine blood samples were obtained a median of around 67 days after the second vaccine dose, with a range of roughly 14 to 241 days. Overlapping spike peptide pools from SARS-CoV-2 and from the common cold coronaviruses HCoV-NL63, HCoV-OC43 and HCoV-229E were used as culture stimuli. As controls, cultures received a CEFX viral epitope pool (the positive control), an HIV-1 Nef peptide pool (the negative control), or no peptide at all. The spike-specific CD4+ TCR repertoire was compared before and after mRNA vaccination in approximately ten COVID-19 convalescent patients and a few infection-naive healthy vaccine recipients. The convalescent cohort included six males and four females, with two Hispanic individuals, seven Caucasians, two Asians and one multiracial person. Beyond this particular receptor, the publication reports: Among convalescent patients, a median around 86% of the SARS-CoV-2-reactive clones seen after vaccination appeared only after vaccination, which suggests priming specific to the vaccine. Only a relatively small number of convalescent patients were included in the study, and early timepoints following natural infection were not analyzed. Although the median number of SARS-CoV-2-reactive clonotypes went up from fewer than 25 after infection to about 38 after vaccination, the increase was not significant. Nearly all vaccine-specific clones in convalescent patients (304 of 307) were mono-reactive for SARS-CoV-2 spike rather than cross-reactive with common cold coronaviruses.

Only a few counts were recorded for this clonotype. No cognate antigen has been identified for it. Base qualities are not at hand, and no much larger clone is one base apart. The treatment or condition tag for this specimen amounts to: approximately 9-day PBMC culture with coronavirus spike peptide pools or control peptides (ViraFEST assay). The ViraFEST assay, used in the study, expanded antigen-specific T cells with peptide pools and then identified the expanded clonotypes through TCR sequencing. The convalescent patients' positive SARS-CoV-2 PCR tests were from March to December 2020, which was before the Alpha, Beta and Delta variants emerged in the United States. Each well held 2.2 million or so PBMCs cultured with 9 to 10 ug/ml peptide pools in IMDM containing around 5.5% human AB serum and 8 to 10 IU/ml IL-2. Half of the culture medium was replaced with fresh IL-2-containing medium on days 3 and 7. After approximately eleven days of culture, CD4+ T cells were isolated by negative selection with the EasySep CD4+ T cell isolation kit. Ficoll-Paque Plus gradient centrifugation was used to isolate PBMCs from whole blood, and the isolated PBMCs were then either used fresh or cryopreserved at -140C. Triplicate wells were generally used for each culture condition.

Receptor amplification or capture employed PCR. At the Johns Hopkins FTIC core, DNA from the cultured CD4+ T cells underwent TCR sequencing with the Oncomine TCR Beta short-read assay. Genomic DNA was extracted from the cultured CD4+ T cells with the QIAamp micro DNA kit. Oncomine TCR Beta libraries from cultured CD4+ T cells were pooled with unique dual indexes and sequenced on an Illumina iSeq 100. On the study's bioinformatics: Non-productive sequences were removed, and CDR3s not starting with C, not ending with F or W, or shorter than 7 amino acids were discarded. The MANAFEST web application was used to identify antigen-specific clonotypes by comparing peptide-stimulated wells against reference wells and other culture wells. An FDR below 0.05, an odds ratio above 5, and a productive frequency above 0.1% in at least two of three replicate wells were required for clones to be considered positive. Cross-reactive clonotypes were defined as significantly expanded in both SARS-CoV-2 spike wells and at least one common cold coronavirus spike condition. Using R version 3.6.1, CDR3 homology was evaluated through Levenshtein distances (stringdist) along with unrooted phylogenetic trees (ape). TCRdb reprocessed the public reads (quality trimming at Q25 with fastp, clone calling with MiXCR) and kept in-frame beta chains. For every CDR3 protein sequence, its rows merge into one entry that carries the most common genes and DNA. TCRdb's processing, not the authors' own work, is the source of the V and J calls. Here the sample has fewer than 9,500 distinct CDR3 sequences; approximately 55% occur a single time. Roughly half of the sample is taken by the ten largest.

Reading the germline V gene (reference sequence) gives CDR1 MNHEY and CDR2 SMNVEV. Trimming takes 6 bases from V and 8 bases from J, and the germline ends sit 10 bases apart. Including the terminal cysteine and phenylalanine, the CDR3 comprises 12 residues. The entry retains the CDR3 DNA only, 36 bases that are in frame from base 1. The chain is encoded by TRBV27 joined to TRBJ2-2, and the D gene may be TRBD1, 5 bases matching. Input material: CD4+ T cells from blood, cultured in vitro. This sequence originates from a human donor who had recovered from COVID-19. Read as DNA, the sequence is TGTGCCAGCAGAGCAGGGCCGGGGGAGCTGTTTTTT. This sequence encodes CASRAGPGELFF.